This T cell receptor beta chain was retrieved from a study of blood T cell repertoires in COVID-19. The CDR3 spans 12 residues. Trimming removed 6 bases at V and 5 bases at J, with 9 bases between. In the authors' methods: Quantification of nucleated cells was approximated via reference gene primer amplification. This table comes from immunoSEQ multiplex PCR, and its TCRdb copy is limited to in-frame clones, with some not included. V and J calls plus clone size are reproduced from that table; the DNA served to infer D and trimming. The table includes 200,000 to 250,000 clones, 81% detected once. Seattle enrolled patients during active infection and tracked them longitudinally.

The TCR was taken from an elderly woman with COVID-19, enrolled during active disease. V is TRBV12-3 or TRBV12-4 and J is TRBJ2-3; D not resolved. The sample taken for sequencing was peripheral blood. This chain's CDR3 is CASRIEEDTQYF. CDR3 sequence (DNA): TGTGCCAGCAGGATAGAGGAAGATACGCAGTATTTT.